These T cell receptor beta chains were read from a single sample in a study of vaccination and CD4 T cells after COVID-19. One entry per CDR3 protein, called by TCRdb with MiXCR from the PCR reads. Among 20,000 to 25,000 distinct CDR3 sequences listed, around two fifths were seen once. No antigen is known for these receptors. The sequencing used CD4+ T cells from blood, cultured in vitro, collected about 7 months after SARS-CoV-2 vaccination. The receptor set was obtained from a human donor who had recovered from COVID-19. Each CDR3 is given with its conserved first and last residue. The order of the fields is V gene, D gene, J gene, clone size, CDR3 DNA, CDR3 protein. A D gene is named only where the DNA matches it firmly. Part of the rows lack a size; the others show once, few, many or a class for expanded clones.

TRBV7-9	TRBD1	TRBJ2-3	.	TGTGCCAGCAGCTCCCCGGCCCAGGGGGTTCGTACAGATACGCAGTATTTT	CASSSPAQGVRTDTQYF
TRBV20-1	.	TRBJ2-1	.	TGCAGTGCTAGTGCGAGCGTCAATTACAATGAGCAGTTCTTC	CSASASVNYNEQFF
TRBV6-1	.	TRBJ1-1	once	TGTGCCAGCAGGAACGAAAAGAACACTGAAGCTTTCTTT	CASRNEKNTEAFF
TRBV20-1	TRBD2	TRBJ2-7	few	TGCAGTGCTAATGAGCGGGGGGGCCGTCCTCTCGAGCAGTACTTC	CSANERGGRPLEQYF
TRBV20-1	.	TRBJ2-1	.	TGCAGTGCTATTGCCGGGTTGGATGAGCAGTTCTTC	CSAIAGLDEQFF
TRBV15	TRBD2	TRBJ2-5	few	TGTGCCACCAGCAGAGATCATCTAGCGGGAGAGTTTGAGACCCAGTACTTC	CATSRDHLAGEFETQYF
TRBV20-1	.	TRBJ2-7	few	TGCAGTGCTAGTGAGGCAGGGCTCGAGCAGTACTTC	CSASEAGLEQYF
TRBV20-1	.	TRBJ2-1	few	TGCAGTGCTAGAGTGTGGGGTATGAGCGGTAGCTCCTACAATGAGCAGTTCTTC	CSARVWGMSGSSYNEQFF
TRBV19	.	TRBJ1-2	.	TGTGCCAGTAGTATCGGTACAGGGTGGGATGGCTACACCTTC	CASSIGTGWDGYTF
TRBV20-1	.	TRBJ2-3	few	TGCAGTGCTAGGAGCATAACAGGAGATACGCAGTATTTT	CSARSITGDTQYF
TRBV20-1	.	TRBJ2-2	.	TGCAGTGCTAGAAAGAGGGACATCTACACCGGGGAGCTGTTTTTT	CSARKRDIYTGELFF
TRBV6-6	.	TRBJ2-1	.	TGTGCCAGCAGTTACAGGGGAGCCCCCAATGAGCAGTTCTTC	CASSYRGAPNEQFF
TRBV11-3	TRBD2	TRBJ2-3	few	TGTGCCAGCAGCTTAGGTCGGACTAGCGGCGATACGCAGTATTTT	CASSLGRTSGDTQYF
TRBV7-9	.	TRBJ1-6	few	TGTGCCAGCAGCTTAGTTGGGTCACCCCTCCACTTT	CASSLVGSPLHF
TRBV28	.	TRBJ2-7	.	TGTGCCAGCAGTTTACGCACTTACGAGCAGTACTTC	CASSLRTYEQYF
TRBV7-2	.	TRBJ2-2	few	TGTGCCAGCAGCTTAGCGAGCCTCACCGGGGAGCTGTTTTTT	CASSLASLTGELFF
TRBV7-2	.	TRBJ2-3	few	TGTGCCAGCAGCTTAGGGGCAGCACCAGATACGCAGTATTTT	CASSLGAAPDTQYF
TRBV6-5	.	TRBJ1-1	.	TGTGCCAGCAGTTACTCGCTCGGGCGCACTGAAGCTTTCTTT	CASSYSLGRTEAFF
TRBV6-5	.	TRBJ1-2	few	TGTGCCAGCAGTTATGCCAGTAGGCATGGCTACACCTTC	CASSYASRHGYTF
TRBV7-2	.	TRBJ2-7	.	TGTGCCAGCAGCTTAGTCGCTAGCAAAAACTACGAGCAGTACTTC	CASSLVASKNYEQYF
TRBV27	.	TRBJ2-3	.	TGTGCCAGCAGTTTATTGGTCTTGGGCGGGGGCACAGATACGCAGTATTTT	CASSLLVLGGGTDTQYF
TRBV6-1	TRBD2	TRBJ2-7	.	TGTGCCAGCAGTGGCTTTGGCGGGAGACACGAGCAGTACTTC	CASSGFGGRHEQYF